This TCR beta chain emerged from a study of CD8 T cells in Susac syndrome. Across the study: The Susac syndrome patients were therapy-naive, on corticosteroids, or on intravenous immunoglobulin alone at blood draw. Study observations and caveats: The CD4+ T cell repertoires of Susac syndrome were found to show no clonal expansion.

The RNA, about 0.45 to 1 ug, was put through reverse transcription using random hexamers. Amplification of TCR beta CDR3 was carried out by immunoSEQ multiplex PCR, which covered 54 Vbeta and 13 Jbeta segments. TCRdb independently ran MiXCR on the immunoSEQ multiplex PCR reads; one entry per CDR3 protein. The sample includes under 200,000 distinct CDR3 sequences, 90% to 97% of them seen just once. Per germline, CDR1 SGHDN and CDR2 FVKESK. The V end lost 1 base, the J end lost 6 bases, and 12 bases lay between the germline ends. This CDR3 region has 14 residues. In the case of this clonotype: Its cognate antigen is unknown.

This receptor was obtained from a human donor with Susac syndrome. Sequenced: CD4+ T cells from PBMCs. This rearrangement joins TRBV14 to TRBJ1-2; D gene unclear. The CDR3 nucleotides read TGTGCCAGCAGCCAAGCAAGGGTATCGGATGGCTACACCTTC. This sequence encodes CASSQARVSDGYTF.